This T cell receptor beta chain was sequenced during a study of shared clonotypes between healthy human individuals. Into CD45RA+ naive and CD45RA-negative memory subsets, the CD4+ cells were split. As for this clone: Its antigen is still unknown.

Study-level results: Shared across several donors were roughly 4.8% of the naive CD4 clonotypes. Sampling covered blood only; tissue repertoires likely differ.

CDR3 length: 12 amino acids. The germline V gene encodes CDR1 GTSNPN and CDR2 SVGIG (reference sequence). V lost 5 bases to trimming and J lost 6 bases, with 10 bases between them. Deep was the level at which the assay was run. The table came from immunoSEQ multiplex PCR; TCRdb's copy has only in-frame clones and leaves some out. The top ten clones hold 1.5% to 2% of a sample with 550,000 to 700,000 clones, 55% to 85% of them seen once. The V and J genes are TRBV30 and TRBJ1-4; tentative D call: TRBD1 (5 bases). The origin of this receptor is a woman between 25 and 40 years old in good health. The sequenced material came from memory CD4+ T cells sorted from blood. This sample's subset: CD45RA-negative fraction. CDR3 DNA sequence: TGTGCCTGGTGCGGGACCGATGAAAAACTGTTTTTT. Protein sequence: CAWCGTDEKLFF.